The present T cell receptor beta chain was sequenced within a study of cytotoxic CD8 clonotypes in ibrutinib-treated CLL. Study-wide points: Clonality went up at the time of ibrutinib response, stayed stable in sustained remission, and later dropped back toward its baseline level at progression. While tracking circulating CD8+ T-cell counts, baseline clonality exceeded that of age-matched healthy donors.

Only one count was recorded for this clone. Its antigen remains unknown. The V end was cut by 5 bases, the J end by 5 bases, with 12 bases between. This CDR3 has 13 residues. CDR1 is SGHVS, CDR2 FQNEAQ, per germline. Measured with immunoSEQ multiplex PCR; TCRdb has only the in-frame clones, and not every one. This table has fewer than 100,000 clones, more than 70% appearing once. This receptor was identified in a human donor with chronic lymphocytic leukemia. The source material was PBMCs, sampled before ibrutinib treatment. The chain joins TRBV7-8 to TRBJ1-1, with D uncertain. CDR3 DNA: TGTGCCAGCAGCGCCAGTCCGGGGACTGAAGCTTTCTTT. As protein: CASSASPGTEAFF.